Following are 6 T cell receptor beta chains from one sample sequenced in a study of beta chain features in type 1 diabetes. Expressed TCRB transcripts were sequenced, since all the RNA that had been isolated was reverse transcribed. The table came from immunoSEQ multiplex PCR; TCRdb's copy has only in-frame clones and leaves some out. The sample records some 270,000 clones, approximately 8% being singletons. Sequencing was done on a sample of central memory CD4+ T cells from blood. The source of these receptors is a woman aged 18-29 years in good health.

The CDR3 here is CASRAKTLAGVPTDTQYF. The DNA of the CDR3 is TGTGCCAGCAGGGCTAAAACGCTAGCGGGAGTACCCACAGATACGCAGTATTTT. V usage is TRBV11-2 and J usage is TRBJ2-3, with TRBD2 identical over 10 bases. The CDR3 covers 18 residues. CDR1 and CDR2 (germline): SGHAT, FQNNGV. J gave up 2 bases and V 6 bases, and 14 bases lay outside the gene matches. Combining the CDR3 with reference TRBV11-2 and TRBJ2-3 gives the whole variable domain EAGVAQSPRYKIIEKRQSVAFWCNPISGHATLYWYQQILGQGPKLLIQFQNNGVVDDSQLPKDRFSAERLKGVDSTLKIQPAKLEDSAVYLCASRAKTLAGVPTDTQYFGPGTRLTVL.

This sequence joins TRBV28 and TRBJ2-2; D possibly corresponds to TRBD1 (6 bases). Germline CDR1 MDHEN, CDR2 SYDVKM. This CDR3 contains 14 residues. The ends were cut back, 6 bases at V and 1 base at J, with 9 bases in the middle. This chain's CDR3 is CASRPGQNTGELFF. DNA for the CDR3: TGTGCCAGCAGGCCGGGACAGAACACCGGGGAGCTGTTTTTT.

This clone showed up just a few times. The chain carries TRBV11-3 and TRBJ2-1; D perhaps matches TRBD2 (5 bases). This CDR3 is 14 amino acids long. Deletions cut 1 base from V and 6 bases from J, with 10 bases between. Per the germline V gene, CDR1 is SGHNT and CDR2 is YENEEA. CDR3 amino acids: CASSLVRVGNEQFF. The CDR3 DNA follows: TGTGCCAGCAGCTTAGTGCGGGTTGGCAATGAGCAGTTCTTC.

Only a few counts were recorded for this clone. The rearrangement uses TRBV14 and TRBJ2-1; possibly TRBD2 for D (6 bases). This CDR3 region has 15 residues. Germline CDR1 SGHDN, CDR2 FVKESK. V dropped 1 base and J dropped 5 bases, with 12 bases sitting between them. CDR3 DNA: TGTGCCAGCAGCCAAGTCAACGGGAGAAACAATGAGCAGTTCTTC. Translating gives CASSQVNGRNNEQFF. The variable domain in full, completed from reference TRBV14 and TRBJ2-1, reads EAGVTQFPSHSVIEKGQTVTLRCDPISGHDNLYWYRRVMGKEIKFLLHFVKESKQDESGMPNNRFLAERTGGTYSTLKVQPAELEDSGVYFCASSQVNGRNNEQFFGPGTRLTVL.

In this sample, this clone turned up many times. This chain joins TRBV6-6 and TRBJ1-5; 10 bases agree with TRBD1. With 6 bases clipped from V and 3 bases from J, the junction kept 5 bases outside the gene matches. In germline, CDR1 is MNHNY, CDR2 SVGAGI (reference sequence). The CDR3 runs 15 residues. DNA for the CDR3: TGTGCCAGCAGATTGGGACAGGGGAACAATCAGCCCCAGCATTTT. Translated: CASRLGQGNNQPQHF.

CDR3 sequence (DNA): TGTGCCAGTAGTATTGGGCTGCCCCCTTTAAAAGCTTTCTTT. Translated, it gives CASSIGLPPLKAFF. This rearrangement joins TRBV19 to TRBJ1-1, with D hard to call. Looked up from germline, CDR1 is LNHDA and CDR2 is SQIVND (reference sequence). Trimming shortened V by 3 bases and J by 9 bases, and 17 bases separated the two germline ends. This CDR3 spans 14 amino acids.